These T cell receptor beta chains were read from a single sample in a study of blood T cell repertoires in COVID-19. The table came from immunoSEQ multiplex PCR; TCRdb's copy has only in-frame clones and leaves some out. The profile shows fewer than 200,000 clones, roughly 76% of them singletons. The sample taken for sequencing was peripheral blood. Receptors originate from a woman aged 45-60 years with active or convalescent COVID-19. Each CDR3 is given with its conserved first and last residue. The D gene is left open where the match is weak. A row's size may be missing; if present it is once, few, many or a size class.

clone_size j_call v_call d_call cdr3_aa cdr3_nt
NA TRBJ2-7 TRBV7-9 TRBD1 CASSLTGIPYEQYF TGTGCCAGCAGCTTGACAGGGATCCCCTACGAGCAGTACTTC
NA TRBJ1-2 TRBV6-5 TRBD1 CASSSSPGQGAYGYTF TGTGCCAGCAGTTCCAGTCCGGGACAGGGGGCTTATGGCTACACCTTC
NA TRBJ1-6 TRBV30 TRBD1 CAWRRQGSNSPLHF TGTGCCTGGAGGAGACAGGGATCCAATTCACCCCTCCACTTT
few TRBJ1-6 TRBV6-6 TRBD1 CASRAGTGVSPLHF TGTGCCAGCAGGGCCGGGACAGGGGTTTCACCCCTCCACTTT
NA TRBJ1-2 TRBV30 NA CAWSPTGFYGYTF TGTGCCTGGAGTCCTACAGGGTTCTATGGCTACACCTTC
once TRBJ1-2 TRBV5-1 NA CASSFQGKDGYTF TGCGCCAGCAGCTTTCAGGGAAAGGATGGCTACACCTTC
NA TRBJ1-3 TRBV11-2 NA CASSYRASGNTIYF TGTGCCAGCAGCTACAGGGCCTCTGGAAACACCATATATTTT
once TRBJ1-1 TRBV30 NA CACRGGVANTEAFF TGTGCCTGCAGGGGAGGGGTGGCGAACACTGAAGCTTTCTTT
NA TRBJ2-1 TRBV7-3 NA CASSLNKGGYNEQFF TGTGCCAGCAGCTTAAACAAGGGCGGGTACAATGAGCAGTTCTTC
NA TRBJ1-1 TRBV6-5 TRBD1 CASNRDSLSVTEAFF TGTGCCAGCAATAGGGACAGTCTCTCCGTCACTGAAGCTTTCTTT
NA TRBJ1-4 TRBV5-1 NA CASGPGVGEKLFF TGCGCCAGCGGACCAGGGGTTGGTGAAAAACTGTTTTTT
NA TRBJ2-3 TRBV11-3 NA CASSPGAGDTQYF TGTGCCAGCAGCCCGGGCGCGGGAGATACGCAGTATTTT
NA TRBJ1-6 TRBV3-1/TRBV3-2 TRBD1 CASSRDGQGDSPLHF TGTGCCAGCAGCCGGGATGGACAGGGAGATTCACCCCTCCACTTT
NA TRBJ2-1 TRBV9 NA CASSVGLRVENEQFF TGTGCCAGCAGCGTTGGACTCCGCGTCGAAAATGAGCAGTTCTTC
NA TRBJ1-5 TRBV2 NA CATTGGRSNQPQHF TGTGCCACGACGGGGGGGCGAAGCAATCAGCCCCAGCATTTT
NA TRBJ2-1 TRBV25-1 NA CASSSSWGDGYNEQFF TGTGCCAGCAGTTCATCCTGGGGGGATGGTTACAATGAGCAGTTCTTC
many TRBJ1-5 TRBV12-3/TRBV12-4 NA CASRRGSNQPQHF TGTGCCAGCAGAAGGGGCTCAAATCAGCCCCAGCATTTT
NA TRBJ1-1 TRBV7-2 TRBD1 CASSLGTGAYTEAFF TGTGCCAGCAGCTTAGGGACAGGGGCGTACACTGAAGCTTTCTTT
few TRBJ1-5 TRBV6-5 NA CASRRDTNSNQPQHF TGTGCCAGCAGGAGGGACACTAATAGCAATCAGCCCCAGCATTTT
NA TRBJ1-1 TRBV28 TRBD1 CASSLRTGDLNTEAFF TGTGCCAGCAGTTTGAGGACAGGGGACTTGAACACTGAAGCTTTCTTT
NA TRBJ2-7 TRBV5-6 TRBD1 CASSLAGTGVHEQYF TGTGCCAGCAGCTTGGCCGGGACAGGGGTTCACGAGCAGTACTTC
NA TRBJ1-1 TRBV25-1 TRBD1 CASRGRTGRWTEAFF TGTGCCAGCAGGGGTCGGACAGGGAGGTGGACTGAAGCTTTCTTT
NA TRBJ1-1 TRBV7-3 NA CASSDFTGLNTEAFF TGTGCCAGCAGCGATTTCACAGGGTTGAACACTGAAGCTTTCTTT
NA TRBJ1-5 TRBV6-1 TRBD1 CASSEAWTGFRQPQHF TGTGCCAGCAGTGAGGCCTGGACAGGGTTTAGACAGCCCCAGCATTTT
NA TRBJ2-1 TRBV7-2 NA CASSLGGASYNEQFF TGTGCCAGCAGCTTAGGGGGCGCCTCCTACAATGAGCAGTTCTTC
NA TRBJ2-1 TRBV19 TRBD2 CASRSRAGVEEQFF TGTGCCAGTAGATCCCGGGCGGGAGTTGAGGAGCAGTTCTTC
few TRBJ2-3 TRBV5-1 TRBD2 CASRFGLAGADTQYF TGCGCCAGCAGATTCGGACTAGCGGGGGCAGATACGCAGTATTTT
once TRBJ1-4 TRBV6-5 NA CASSSAGGINEKLFF TGTGCCAGCAGTTCCGCGGGGGGGATCAATGAAAAACTGTTTTTT
NA TRBJ1-5 TRBV19 NA CASSLGGMALNQPQHF TGTGCCAGTAGCCTCGGGGGTATGGCCCTCAATCAGCCCCAGCATTTT
NA TRBJ2-1 TRBV28 NA CASSPHSESSYNEQFF TGTGCCAGCAGTCCCCATAGCGAGAGCTCCTACAATGAGCAGTTCTTC
NA TRBJ2-1 TRBV6-5 TRBD2 CASSYRGGNNEQFF TGTGCCAGCAGTTACCGGGGGGGGAACAATGAGCAGTTCTTC
NA TRBJ2-7 TRBV6-2/TRBV6-3 TRBD1 CASSLKQGGTYEQYF TGTGCCAGCAGTTTAAAACAGGGGGGCACCTACGAGCAGTACTTC
few TRBJ2-7 TRBV30 TRBD2 CAWSKLAGPSYEQYF TGTGCCTGGAGCAAATTAGCGGGACCCTCCTACGAGCAGTACTTC
NA TRBJ1-2 TRBV7-2 TRBD1 CASSLVRRGRGGYTF TGTGCCAGCAGCTTAGTTCGCAGGGGGCGCGGGGGCTACACCTTC
few TRBJ1-2 TRBV2 NA CASRRTADYGYTF TGTGCCAGCAGGCGAACAGCCGACTATGGCTACACCTTC